The clone carrying this TCR beta chain was picked up a small number of times. The antigen is undetermined. Quantitative barcoded 5'-RACE was used to prepare TCR beta libraries. Via MiXCR, TCRdb re-called the 5' RACE reads, giving one row per CDR3 protein. The table includes 700,000 to 1,000,000 distinct CDR3 sequences, roughly 12% detected once. The entry originates in a study of CD8 T cells in ankylosing spondylitis. The V end lost 4 bases, the J end lost 2 bases, and 8 bases lay between the germline ends. CDR3 length: 14 amino acids. The germline V gene encodes CDR1 MNHEY and CDR2 SVGEGT. Study observations and caveats: CD8+ disease-linked clones were present at relatively low frequencies in blood. In ankylosing spondylitis blood, a motif of 7 to 9 highly homologous TCR beta variants appeared characteristic. Clones linked to disease were reported to show significant enrichment in matched ankylosing spondylitis synovial fluid.

The source of this sequence is a male donor with ankylosing spondylitis. This chain links TRBV6-2 or TRBV6-3 with TRBJ1-4; D unresolved. The specimen was blood, either unsorted or a sorted T cell fraction (not recorded which). CDR3 in amino acids: CASSSRRTNEKLFF. Here the CDR3 DNA reads TGTGCCAGCAGTTCGCGACGGACTAATGAAAAACTGTTTTTT.